These T cell receptor beta chains were read from a single sample in a study of blood T cells in healthy people across ages. TCRdb re-derived calls from the 5' RACE reads in MiXCR, one entry per CDR3 protein. The sample carries some 890,000 distinct CDR3 sequences, about 27% recorded once. This sample was shared with a second study, whose subject was T cells of mothers and their children.

Input material: blood. These receptors were obtained from a woman in her thirties or forties in good health. The CDR3 runs from the conserved cysteine through the conserved F or W. Each record gives: clone size, V gene, J gene, D gene, CDR3 DNA, CDR3 protein. The D gene is left open where the match is weak. Not every row has a clone size; where given, it reads once, few, many or a size class.

many	TRBV11-1	TRBJ2-3	TRBD2	TGTGCCAGCAGCACCACGGGGGGGACTAGCACAGATACGCAGTATTTT	CASSTTGGTSTDTQYF
few	TRBV18	TRBJ2-7	TRBD1	TGTGCCAGCTCACGATGGGACAGCCCCTACGAGCAGTACTTC	CASSRWDSPYEQYF
many	TRBV28	TRBJ2-3	TRBD2	TGTGCCAGCAGTTCCTTCACTAGCGGGGGGGCGACAGATACGCAGTATTTT	CASSSFTSGGATDTQYF
many	TRBV29-1	TRBJ2-7	NA	TGCAGCGTTCTTGGGACACCCTCCTACGAGCAGTACTTC	CSVLGTPSYEQYF
many	TRBV9	TRBJ2-5	TRBD2	TGTGCCAGCAGCGTAGAAGATGGTCTGGCGGGGGGGCTAGAGACCCAGTACTTC	CASSVEDGLAGGLETQYF
many	TRBV6-6	TRBJ2-1	TRBD2	TGTGCCAGCAGCCCGGGAGGGGGCAATGAGCAGTTCTTC	CASSPGGGNEQFF
few	TRBV12-3/TRBV12-4	TRBJ1-5	NA	TGTGCCAGCAGTAAGGCGAGCAATCAGCCCCAGCATTTT	CASSKASNQPQHF
NA	TRBV12-5	TRBJ1-1	NA	TGTGCTAGTGGTTTTGGACTCTCGAACACTGAAGCTTTCTTT	CASGFGLSNTEAFF
many	TRBV7-9	TRBJ2-1	NA	TGTGCCAGCAGCTTAGCGGGGGACACTAATGAGCAGTTCTTC	CASSLAGDTNEQFF
NA	TRBV28	TRBJ2-5	NA	TGTGCCAGCAGTTTTGACAAGCAGGAGACCCAGTACTTC	CASSFDKQETQYF
many	TRBV29-1	TRBJ2-7	TRBD2	TGCAGCGCCTTGCGGGGGTTAATGGACGAGCAGTACTTC	CSALRGLMDEQYF
many	TRBV3-1	TRBJ2-3	NA	TGTGCCAGCAGCCAAGAAGCGGGACAGCTCACAGATACGCAGTATTTT	CASSQEAGQLTDTQYF
few	TRBV29-1	TRBJ1-2	TRBD1	TGCAGCGTTGAAATGGGGGCAGGGGGTAACTATGGCTACACCTTC	CSVEMGAGGNYGYTF
NA	TRBV2	TRBJ2-7	TRBD2	TGTGCCAGCGGACTAGCGGGAGGTCACGAGCAGTACTTC	CASGLAGGHEQYF
NA	TRBV12-3/TRBV12-4	TRBJ1-1	TRBD1	TGTGCCAGCAGACGGTTCAGGGACAGGGGGCAGGAAGCTTTCTTT	CASRRFRDRGQEAFF
few	TRBV6-6	TRBJ1-5	NA	TGTGCCAGCTCTAACCCTCAGGGCAATCAGCCCCAGCATTTT	CASSNPQGNQPQHF
NA	TRBV7-9	TRBJ2-7	TRBD2	TGTGCCAGCAGCTCGGAGATTGGACTAGCGGGGGCCTACGAGCAGTACTTC	CASSSEIGLAGAYEQYF
few	TRBV7-2	TRBJ2-3	NA	TGTGCCAGCAGCCCACAACGGCCTGGGGCCGGGGATACGCAGTATTTT	CASSPQRPGAGDTQYF
NA	TRBV5-8	TRBJ1-2	NA	TGTGCCAGAGGGGTGTTGGATGGCTACACCTTC	CARGVLDGYTF
NA	TRBV7-8	TRBJ2-3	NA	TGTGCCAGCAGCCCTTGGGGTAGAGGCACAGATACGCAGTATTTT	CASSPWGRGTDTQYF
many	TRBV20-1	TRBJ2-7	NA	TGCAGTGCTAGAGATCAGGGGGGGTCCTACGAGCAGTACTTC	CSARDQGGSYEQYF
few	TRBV5-1	TRBJ2-7	NA	TGCGCCAGCAGCTTGGCGAAGGGGGGGACCTACGAGCAGTACTTC	CASSLAKGGTYEQYF
NA	TRBV20-1	TRBJ2-1	TRBD1	TGCAGTGCGACCGGGACAGGGACCCACAATGAGCAGTTCTTC	CSATGTGTHNEQFF
many	TRBV28	TRBJ2-7	NA	TGTGCCAGCAAGAACTCCTACGAGCAGTACTTC	CASKNSYEQYF
NA	TRBV25-1	TRBJ2-4	NA	TGTGCCAGCAGTGAATCTGGACAGCGAATTCAGTACTTC	CASSESGQRIQYF
many	TRBV7-8	TRBJ2-7	NA	TGTGCCAGCAGCTTTCGCAGGGACTCCTACGAGCAGTACTTC	CASSFRRDSYEQYF
NA	TRBV4-3	TRBJ1-2	NA	TGCGCCAGCAGCCAAGAGAGGGACGCAATAGATGGCTACACCTTC	CASSQERDAIDGYTF
NA	TRBV7-2	TRBJ1-2	NA	TGTGCCAGCAGCTTAATGAGGGTCGGGGCCTATGGCTACACCTTC	CASSLMRVGAYGYTF
NA	TRBV12-3/TRBV12-4	TRBJ2-3	TRBD2	TGTGCCAGCAGTTTACAACTAGCGGTCACGAGAACAGATACGCAGTATTTT	CASSLQLAVTRTDTQYF
many	TRBV18	TRBJ1-5	NA	TGTGCCAGCTCTCTCCAAGGGGGGATCAATCAGCCCCAGCATTTT	CASSLQGGINQPQHF
few	TRBV5-6	TRBJ1-1	NA	TGTGCCAGCAGCTTAATATCAGGGAACACTGAAGCTTTCTTT	CASSLISGNTEAFF
few	TRBV2	TRBJ2-2	NA	TGTGCCAGCAGGACGGGGGACTTGAACACCGGGGAGCTGTTTTTT	CASRTGDLNTGELFF
NA	TRBV12-3/TRBV12-4	TRBJ1-1	TRBD1	TGTGCCAGCGCCGGGACAGGGGGTGTTAAAACTTTCTTT	CASAGTGGVKTFF
few	TRBV28	TRBJ2-7	NA	TGTGCCAGCAGTTTCCCAGAAGCTCTCGGAAGTCCAGCGCACCCGTCTTACGAGCAGTACTTC	CASSFPEALGSPAHPSYEQYF
NA	TRBV7-9	TRBJ2-1	TRBD1	TGTGCCAGCAGCTATTCGGGGACAGGCCATGAGCAGTTCTTC	CASSYSGTGHEQFF
NA	TRBV29-1	TRBJ2-1	TRBD2	TGCAGCGCAACACCAGGACTAGCGGTGAGCTCCTACAATGAGCAGTTCTTC	CSATPGLAVSSYNEQFF
NA	TRBV7-2	TRBJ2-1	NA	TGTGCCAGCAGCTTACGCCCTCCTTTACAGAGCAATGAGCAGTTCTTC	CASSLRPPLQSNEQFF
NA	TRBV14	TRBJ2-7	NA	TGTGCCAGCAGCCAAGACCCCGCGGTGAGAGAGCAGTACTTC	CASSQDPAVREQYF